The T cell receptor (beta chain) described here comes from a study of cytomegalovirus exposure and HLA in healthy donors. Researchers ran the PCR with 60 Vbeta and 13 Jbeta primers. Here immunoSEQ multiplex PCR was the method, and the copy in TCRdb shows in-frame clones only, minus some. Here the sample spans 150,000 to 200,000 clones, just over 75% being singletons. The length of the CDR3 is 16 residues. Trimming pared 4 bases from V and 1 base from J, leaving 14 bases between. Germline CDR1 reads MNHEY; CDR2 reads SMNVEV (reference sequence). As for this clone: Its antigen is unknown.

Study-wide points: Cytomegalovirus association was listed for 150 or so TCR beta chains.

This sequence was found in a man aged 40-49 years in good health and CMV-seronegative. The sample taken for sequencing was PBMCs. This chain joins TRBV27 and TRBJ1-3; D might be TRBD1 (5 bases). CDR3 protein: CASSSLTVISGNTIYF. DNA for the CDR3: TGTGCCAGCAGTTCCTTGACAGTTATATCTGGAAACACCATATATTTT.